One and the same sample provided the 25 T cell receptor beta chains below, sequenced in a study of blood T cell repertoires in COVID-19. The repertoire was sequenced with immunoSEQ multiplex PCR; TCRdb's copy has only in-frame clones and lacks some. The sample shows about 150,000 clones, 80% of them seen only once. The sequenced sample was peripheral blood. The receptors were gathered from a man between 60 and 75 years old with acute or convalescent COVID-19.

This clone was counted a few times. This rearrangement joins TRBV2 to TRBJ1-1; D is unclear. CDR3 length equals 14 residues. Germline V lookup: CDR1 SNHLY, CDR2 FYNNEI. The V end lost 3 bases, the J end lost 8 bases, and 16 bases lay between the germline ends. The CDR3 DNA is TGTGCCAGCAGTGATTGGGCTCCGGGAATCGAAGCTTTCTTT. As protein: CASSDWAPGIEAFF.

There are a few counts of this clone. The genes are TRBV7-9 and TRBJ2-1; TRBD2 matches at 7 bases. V lost 5 bases and J lost 6; bases outside the gene matches: 13. Germline V gene lookup returns CDR1 SEHNR and CDR2 FQNEAQ (reference sequence). There are 16 residues in the CDR3. As DNA, the CDR3 is TGTGCCAGCAGCGGGAGTGGGAGGGCCGAAGGCAATGAGCAGTTCTTC. Protein: CASSGSGRAEGNEQFF.

V gene TRBV12-3 or TRBV12-4 combines with J gene TRBJ2-1; 7 nucleotides align to TRBD2. Trimming took 8 bases from V and 12 from J; bases not matched to a gene: 13. CDR3 length equals 13 residues. The CDR3 coding sequence is TGTGCCAGCGTTGGGGGGGTAGGGACGGTGCAGTTCTTC. Its protein is CASVGGVGTVQFF.

CDR3 in amino acids: CASSRTRTSGGHQETQYF. As DNA, the CDR3 is TGTGCCAGCAGCCGTACCCGGACTAGCGGGGGCCACCAAGAGACCCAGTACTTC. The V gene is TRBV6-2 or TRBV6-3, the J gene TRBJ2-5, with 13 bases fitting TRBD2. From germline, CDR1 is MNHEY and CDR2 SVGEGT. The length of the CDR3 is 18 residues. Losses at the gene ends were 6 bases for V and 0 bases for J; bases not matched to a gene: 10.

On this clone itself: In the same sample, other DNA sequences code for this CDR3. This chain joins TRBV7-2 and TRBJ1-5; 7 nucleotides match TRBD1. This CDR3 has 13 amino acids. CDR1 and CDR2 from the germline V gene are SGHTA and FQGNSA. V lost 5 bases to trimming and J lost 4 bases; unmatched junction nucleotides: 2. This chain's CDR3 is CASSRDSNQPQHF. Here the CDR3 DNA reads TGTGCCAGCAGCCGGGACAGTAATCAGCCCCAGCATTTT. Full variable domain (outside the CDR3, taken from reference TRBV7-2 and TRBJ1-5): GAGVSQSPSNKVTEKGKDVELRCDPISGHTALYWYRQSLGQGLEFLIYFQGNSAPDKSGLPSDRFSAERTGGSVSTLTIQRTQQEDSAVYLCASSRDSNQPQHFGDGTRLSIL.

This chain connects TRBV11-2 to TRBJ2-1, with D possibly TRBD1 on 5 matching bases. V lost 0 bases, J lost 4 bases, and 16 bases lay in between. This CDR3 comprises 17 residues. The V gene's germline CDR1 is SGHAT and CDR2 FQNNGV. This CDR3 is CASSLDLGAGLYNEQFF. The CDR3 DNA is TGTGCCAGCAGCTTAGATTTAGGGGCAGGTCTATACAATGAGCAGTTCTTC.

The rearrangement joins TRBV7-9 to TRBJ2-1; D perhaps matches TRBD1 (6 bases). Looked up from germline, CDR1 is SEHNR and CDR2 is FQNEAQ (reference sequence). V was shortened by 2 bases and J by 6 bases, with 8 bases between the two germline ends. This CDR3 has 13 amino acids. The CDR3 loop is CASSLRGGNEQFF. The CDR3, as DNA: TGTGCCAGCAGCTTACGAGGGGGCAATGAGCAGTTCTTC. Combining the CDR3 with reference TRBV7-9 and TRBJ2-1 gives the whole variable domain DTGVSQNPRHKITKRGQNVTFRCDPISEHNRLYWYRQTLGQGPEFLTYFQNEAQLEKSRLLSDRFSAERPKGSFSTLEIQRTEQGDSAMYLCASSLRGGNEQFFGPGTRLTVL.

The chain carries TRBV4-3 and TRBJ2-5; TRBD2 might be the D (6 bases). The CDR3 is 15 amino acids. Trimming took 0 bases from V and 5 from J, leaving 13 bases between them. CDR1 and CDR2 (germline): LGHNA, YSLEER. In DNA form, the CDR3 reads TGCGCCAGCAGCCAAGATCTCGGGGGTTGGGAGACCCAGTACTTC. It encodes CASSQDLGGWETQYF.

The chain uses TRBV2 and TRBJ2-1; 12 bases map to TRBD1. Germline V CDR1 and CDR2: SNHLY, FYNNEI. This CDR3 has 17 amino acids. With 8 bases clipped from V and 9 bases from J, the junction kept 17 bases outside the gene matches. For the CDR3, the DNA is TGTGCCAGCGGAGTACCACACCCGGGACAGGGGGCCGGTGAGCAGTTCTTC. The encoded protein is CASGVPHPGQGAGEQFF.

This chain connects TRBV19 to TRBJ1-2, with 8 bases lining up with TRBD1. V gave up 7 bases and J gave up 2 bases; unmatched junction bases: 9. Germline CDR1 is LNHDA and CDR2 is SQIVND (reference sequence). The CDR3 is 15 amino acids. DNA for the CDR3: TGTGCCAGTACCCCGGGACAGGTTATAAACTATGGCTACACCTTC. Protein: CASTPGQVINYGYTF.

The chain links TRBV11-2 to TRBJ2-7, with 7 bases that match TRBD1. Germline V gene sequence: CDR1 SGHAT, CDR2 FQNNGV. The CDR3 has 13 residues. The V gene end was trimmed by 5 bases and the J gene end by 8 bases; junction bases not matched to a gene: 9. CDR3 region: CASSPGQTGKQYF. In nucleotides, the CDR3 is TGTGCCAGCAGCCCCGGACAGACAGGGAAGCAGTACTTC.

The gene calls are TRBV11-2 and TRBJ2-1; D possibly corresponds to TRBD1 (5 bases). Trimming removed 5 bases at V and 8 bases at J, with 13 bases between. Looked up from germline, CDR1 is SGHAT and CDR2 is FQNNGV. The CDR3 length is 13 residues. The CDR3 loop reads CASSLGRLYEQFF. Here the CDR3 DNA reads TGTGCCAGCAGCCTGGGGCGACTTTATGAGCAGTTCTTC.

This clone has only a few counts. The V gene is TRBV2, the J gene TRBJ1-3, with D possibly being TRBD1 (6 bases). The germline V gene encodes CDR1 SNHLY and CDR2 FYNNEI. V lost 6 bases to trimming and J lost 0 bases, with 12 bases between them. The CDR3 has 15 amino acids. The CDR3 is CASRDSPYSGNTIYF. CDR3 coding DNA: TGTGCCAGCAGGGACAGCCCTTACTCTGGAAACACCATATATTTT. The full variable domain, its missing parts supplied by reference TRBV2 and TRBJ1-3, is EPEVTQTPSHQVTQMGQEVILRCVPISNHLYFYWYRQILGQKVEFLVSFYNNEISEKSEIFDDQFSVERPDGSNFTLKIRSTKLEDSAMYFCASRDSPYSGNTIYFGEGSWLTVV.

For the CDR3, the DNA is TGTGCCAGCAGCTCCGCCGGGGGTGCTGACAATCAGCCCCAGCATTTT. Amino acid sequence: CASSSAGGADNQPQHF. The chain recombines TRBV5-6 with TRBJ1-5; perhaps TRBD1 as D (5 bases). Trimming removed 3 bases at V and 3 bases at J, with 16 bases between. The germline V gene encodes CDR1 SGHDT and CDR2 YYEEEE. This CDR3 comprises 16 residues.

This clone was seen a few times. This chain links TRBV19 with TRBJ1-1; 7 positions agree with TRBD1. Germline V CDR1 and CDR2: LNHDA, SQIVND (reference sequence). The CDR3 has 17 residues. V was pared by 2 bases and J by 1 base, with 10 bases of the junction left unmatched. CDR3 region: CASSIMRTGGRNTEAFF. CDR3 sequence (DNA): TGTGCCAGTAGTATAATGAGGACAGGCGGTAGGAACACTGAAGCTTTCTTT.

This sequence joins TRBV6-2 or TRBV6-3 and TRBJ2-7, with 7 bases identical to TRBD1. Germline assignment: CDR1 MNHEY and CDR2 SVGEGT. Trimming cost V 0 bases and J 1 base; bases outside gene matches: 6. This CDR3 has 16 residues. CDR3 sequence: CASSYSSGTASYEQYF. CDR3 nucleotides: TGTGCCAGCAGTTACTCCTCGGGGACAGCGTCCTACGAGCAGTACTTC.

This clone appeared once. The genes are TRBV10-3 and TRBJ1-1; TRBD1 might be the D (5 bases). Germline CDR1 reads ENHRY; CDR2 reads SYGVKD. Between the trimmed V and J ends, which lost 2 bases and 1 base, there was a span of 5 bases. CDR3 size: 13 residues. The CDR3 DNA sequence: TGTGCCATCAGTGAGGGACAGAACACTGAAGCTTTCTTT. Amino acid sequence: CAISEGQNTEAFF.

The rearrangement joins TRBV5-1 to TRBJ2-5; the D is unclear. The length of the CDR3 is 13 residues. CDR1 is SGHRS and CDR2 is YFSETQ in the germline V gene. V shed 0 bases and J shed 2 bases, with 5 bases lying between them. The CDR3 spells CASSLAQQETQYF. CDR3 nucleotide sequence: TGCGCCAGCAGCTTGGCACAGCAAGAGACCCAGTACTTC.

The chain joins TRBV9 to TRBJ2-7; maybe TRBD1 (6 bases). This CDR3 comprises 15 residues. The V gene's germline CDR1 is SGDLS and CDR2 YYNGEE. Between the trimmed V and J ends, which lost 4 bases and 7 bases, there was a span of 21 bases. This CDR3 reads CASSFTGTPSGEQYF. DNA of the CDR3: TGTGCCAGCAGCTTCACCGGGACACCCTCGGGGGAGCAGTACTTC. Combining the CDR3 with reference TRBV9 and TRBJ2-7 gives the whole variable domain DSGVTQTPKHLITATGQRVTLRCSPRSGDLSVYWYQQSLDQGLQFLIQYYNGEERAKGNILERFSAQQFPDLHSELNLSSLELGDSALYFCASSFTGTPSGEQYFGPGTRLTVT.

The J gene is TRBJ2-7, the V gene TRBV7-2, with a weak D call TRBD2 (6 bases). The ends were cut back, 5 bases at V and 0 bases at J, with 20 bases in the middle. The CDR3 spans 17 residues. The V gene's germline CDR1 is SGHTA and CDR2 FQGNSA. CDR3 nucleotide sequence: TGTGCCAGCAGCCGGGGGTTTGTGGGCGTTCCCTCCTACGAGCAGTACTTC. It encodes CASSRGFVGVPSYEQYF.

The chain joins TRBV2 to TRBJ1-5; TRBD1 aligns across 7 bases. Trimming at V came to 1 base and at J to 7 bases, leaving 4 bases not matched to a gene. This CDR3 contains 14 residues. Germline lookup yields CDR1 SNHLY and CDR2 FYNNEI. CDR3 nucleotides: TGTGCCAGCAGTGAAGGGCAGGGGGACCAGCCCCAGCATTTT. This translates into CASSEGQGDQPQHF.

The chain couples TRBV27 to TRBJ2-7; weak D call: TRBD1 (5 bases). CDR1 MNHEY and CDR2 SMNVEV come from the germline V gene (reference sequence). The CDR3 totals 12 residues. Trimming removed 4 bases at V and 3 bases at J, with 7 bases between. The CDR3 sequence is CASSSDSYEQYF. The CDR3, as DNA: TGTGCCAGCAGTTCTGACAGCTACGAGCAGTACTTC.

The chain uses TRBV18 and TRBJ1-3; no clear D gene. V was pared by 2 bases and J by 0 bases, with 8 bases between. Germline values: CDR1 KGHSH, CDR2 LQKENI. The CDR3 is made up of 15 amino acids. CDR3 bases: TGTGCCAGCTCACCAACAGACCTCTCTGGAAACACCATATATTTT. Residues: CASSPTDLSGNTIYF. The variable domain in full, completed from reference TRBV18 and TRBJ1-3, reads NAGVMQNPRHLVRRRGQEARLRCSPMKGHSHVYWYRQLPEEGLKFMVYLQKENIIDESGMPKERFSAEFPKEGPSILRIQQVVRGDSAAYFCASSPTDLSGNTIYFGEGSWLTVV.

The CDR3 DNA sequence: TGTGCCACCAGTGAGGCCCTGGTGGATACGCAGTATTTT. Translated: CATSEALVDTQYF. The gene calls are TRBV24-1 and TRBJ2-3; no definite D call. Per the germline V gene, CDR1 is KGHDR and CDR2 is SFDVKD. The V end was cut by 4 bases, the J end by 6 bases, with 10 bases between. This CDR3 comprises 13 residues.

V and J are TRBV7-2 and TRBJ2-7; 8 nucleotides agree with TRBD2. CDR1 and CDR2 from the germline V gene are SGHTA and FQGNSA. With 4 bases clipped from V and 4 bases from J, the junction kept 6 bases outside the gene matches. The CDR3 is 14 residues long. Here the CDR3 reads CASSSAGGGYEQYF. The CDR3, as DNA: TGTGCCAGCAGCTCGGCGGGAGGCGGGTACGAGCAGTACTTC.